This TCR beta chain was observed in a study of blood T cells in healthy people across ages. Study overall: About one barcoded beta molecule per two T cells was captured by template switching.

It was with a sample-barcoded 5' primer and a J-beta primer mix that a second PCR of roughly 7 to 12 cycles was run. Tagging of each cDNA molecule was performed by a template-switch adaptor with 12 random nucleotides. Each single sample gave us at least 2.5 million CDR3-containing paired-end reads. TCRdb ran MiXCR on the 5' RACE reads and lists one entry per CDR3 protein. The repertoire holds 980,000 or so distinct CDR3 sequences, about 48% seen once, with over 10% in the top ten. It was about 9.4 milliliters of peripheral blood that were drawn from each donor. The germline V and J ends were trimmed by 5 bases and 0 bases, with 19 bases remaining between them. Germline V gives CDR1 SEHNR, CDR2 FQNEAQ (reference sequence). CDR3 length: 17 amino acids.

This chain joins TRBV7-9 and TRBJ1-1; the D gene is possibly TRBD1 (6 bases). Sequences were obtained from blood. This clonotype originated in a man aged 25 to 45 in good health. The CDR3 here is CASSRSGGELVNTEAFF. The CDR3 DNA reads TGTGCCAGCAGCCGGTCGGGGGGCGAACTCGTGAACACTGAAGCTTTCTTT.